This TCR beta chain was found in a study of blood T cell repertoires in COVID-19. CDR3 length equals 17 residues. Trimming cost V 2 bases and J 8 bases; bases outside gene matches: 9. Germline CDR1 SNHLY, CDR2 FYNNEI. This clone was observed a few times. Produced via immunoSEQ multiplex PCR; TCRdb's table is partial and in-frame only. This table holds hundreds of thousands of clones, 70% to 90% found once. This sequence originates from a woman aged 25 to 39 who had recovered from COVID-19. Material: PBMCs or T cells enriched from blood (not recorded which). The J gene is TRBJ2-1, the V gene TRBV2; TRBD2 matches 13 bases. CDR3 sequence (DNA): TGTGCCAGCAGTGAATTAGCGGGACTAGCGGGATGGTATGAGCAGTTCTTC. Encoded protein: CASSELAGLAGWYEQFF.